These T cell receptor beta chains were read from a single sample in a study of PD-1 blockade in classical Hodgkin lymphoma. TCRdb's table, derived via immunoSEQ multiplex PCR, lists solely in-frame clones and lacks some. The profile shows approximately 84,000 clones, under 90% of them singletons. Sequences were derived from peripheral blood mononuclear cells (PBMCs), sampled at baseline. The origin of the receptors is a human donor with classical Hodgkin lymphoma. Both conserved end residues are part of each CDR3. Each record gives: CDR3 DNA, CDR3 protein, J gene, D gene, clone size, V gene. A D gene is named only where the DNA matches it firmly. Only some rows state a clone size, as once, few, many or a class for expanded clones.

TGCGCCAGCAGCTTAGCGGGAGGGCGCAATGAGCAGTTCTTC CASSLAGGRNEQFF TRBJ2-1 TRBD2 - TRBV5-1
TGTGCCAGCAGCTTTCGGCTAGCACGCACAGATACGCAGTATTTT CASSFRLARTDTQYF TRBJ2-3 - - TRBV5-6
TGTGCCAGCAGTTCCCGGGGGACAGGGGATGGCTACACCTTC CASSSRGTGDGYTF TRBJ1-2 TRBD1 - TRBV28
TGTGCCAGCAGCTTAGCGGGCACCGGGGAGCTGTTTTTT CASSLAGTGELFF TRBJ2-2 - - TRBV13
TGTGCCAGTAGTGTGATGACTACAGATACGCAGTATTTT CASSVMTTDTQYF TRBJ2-3 - once TRBV19
TGTGCCAGTAGTAGAAACTTCTACAATGAGCAGTTCTTC CASSRNFYNEQFF TRBJ2-1 - - TRBV19
TGTGCCAGCAGTTTATCCACGGGACAGGGGAATCAGCCCCAGCATTTT CASSLSTGQGNQPQHF TRBJ1-5 TRBD1 once TRBV28
TGTGCCAGCAGCTCAGGGCTAGAGACAGGGTGGGAGACCCAGTACTTC CASSSGLETGWETQYF TRBJ2-5 TRBD1 - TRBV5-6
TGTGCCAGCAGCTTGTTTACAGGGGCAGATACGCAGTATTTT CASSLFTGADTQYF TRBJ2-3 TRBD1 once TRBV5-6
TGTGCCAGCAGCCATCAAGTTTATAGCAATCAGCCCCAGCATTTT CASSHQVYSNQPQHF TRBJ1-5 - - TRBV28
TGTGCTAGCAGCTTAGGAAGAGGGGCATATGAGCAGTTCTTC CASSLGRGAYEQFF TRBJ2-1 - - TRBV7-7
TGTGCCAGCAGCTTGGTTGACGATTTTACCTACGAGCAGTACTTC CASSLVDDFTYEQYF TRBJ2-7 - - TRBV5-4